Listed below are T cell receptor beta chains from one sample, sequenced in a study of blood T cells in healthy people across ages. TCRdb reprocessed the 5' RACE reads via MiXCR and lists one record per CDR3 protein. Among hundreds of thousands of distinct CDR3 sequences listed, roughly 53% were seen once. The sequencing sample was made of blood. The receptors originated from a man aged 55-75 years in good health. The CDR3 runs from the conserved cysteine through the conserved F or W. D genes are given only for firm matches. Where a row states a size, it is once, few, many or the class of an expanded clone; other rows omit it.

V gene: TRBV18; D gene: TRBD1; clone size: -; J gene: TRBJ2-1; CDR3 protein: CASSSGGGNEQFF; CDR3 DNA: TGTGCCAGCTCCTCAGGGGGTGGCAATGAGCAGTTCTTC
V gene: TRBV29-1; D gene: -; clone size: -; J gene: TRBJ2-4; CDR3 protein: CSVNTFGEQYF; CDR3 DNA: TGCAGCGTTAACACCTTCGGGGAGCAGTACTTC
V gene: TRBV5-1; D gene: TRBD1; clone size: -; J gene: TRBJ1-1; CDR3 protein: CASSYAGTDNTEAFF; CDR3 DNA: TGCGCCAGCAGCTACGCCGGGACAGACAACACTGAAGCTTTCTTT
V gene: TRBV21-1; D gene: -; clone size: -; J gene: TRBJ2-1; CDR3 protein: CASSRTSHEQFF; CDR3 DNA: TGTGCCAGCAGCAGAACCTCCCATGAGCAGTTCTTC
V gene: TRBV27; D gene: TRBD1; clone size: -; J gene: TRBJ2-5; CDR3 protein: CASSFQGEIFTQYF; CDR3 DNA: TGTGCCAGCAGTTTCCAGGGGGAAATTTTTACCCAGTACTTC
V gene: TRBV5-1; D gene: -; clone size: -; J gene: TRBJ2-3; CDR3 protein: CASSPPGGRTDTQYF; CDR3 DNA: TGCGCCAGCAGCCCCCCCGGGGGGCGCACAGATACGCAGTATTTT
V gene: TRBV11-2; D gene: -; clone size: -; J gene: TRBJ1-2; CDR3 protein: CASSSTGFRAGYTF; CDR3 DNA: TGTGCCAGCAGCTCAACAGGGTTTCGAGCTGGCTACACCTTC
V gene: TRBV10-3; D gene: -; clone size: -; J gene: TRBJ1-6; CDR3 protein: CAISESTDSPLHF; CDR3 DNA: TGTGCCATCAGTGAGTCGACGGATTCACCCCTCCACTTT
V gene: TRBV2; D gene: -; clone size: -; J gene: TRBJ1-4; CDR3 protein: CASRIPDGRDGEKLFF; CDR3 DNA: TGTGCCAGCAGGATTCCCGACGGCAGGGATGGTGAAAAACTGTTTTTT
V gene: TRBV10-2; D gene: -; clone size: -; J gene: TRBJ1-4; CDR3 protein: CASSEMGGLNEKLFF; CDR3 DNA: TGCGCCAGCAGTGAGATGGGGGGGCTCAATGAAAAACTGTTTTTT
V gene: TRBV5-1; D gene: -; clone size: -; J gene: TRBJ1-2; CDR3 protein: CAGSLRDSYNYGYTF; CDR3 DNA: TGCGCCGGCAGCTTAAGGGATAGCTATAACTATGGCTACACCTTC
V gene: TRBV12-3/TRBV12-4; D gene: -; clone size: few; J gene: TRBJ2-3; CDR3 protein: CASSPAGGLSDTQYF; CDR3 DNA: TGTGCCAGCAGTCCCGCCGGGGGGCTATCAGATACGCAGTATTTT
V gene: TRBV6-1; D gene: -; clone size: -; J gene: TRBJ1-2; CDR3 protein: CASSVGGGGYTF; CDR3 DNA: TGTGCCAGCAGTGTGGGAGGCGGGGGCTACACCTTC
V gene: TRBV10-3; D gene: -; clone size: -; J gene: TRBJ2-5; CDR3 protein: CAISQGGGRETQYF; CDR3 DNA: TGTGCCATCAGTCAAGGGGGCGGGAGAGAGACCCAGTACTTC
V gene: TRBV29-1; D gene: TRBD1; clone size: -; J gene: TRBJ1-5; CDR3 protein: CSVKTVTGDGRPQHF; CDR3 DNA: TGCAGCGTTAAGACCGTGACAGGGGATGGTCGGCCCCAGCATTTT
V gene: TRBV20-1; D gene: TRBD2; clone size: few; J gene: TRBJ2-3; CDR3 protein: CSAQRGTTDTQYF; CDR3 DNA: TGCAGTGCCCAGCGGGGGACCACAGATACGCAGTATTTT
V gene: TRBV5-1; D gene: -; clone size: many; J gene: TRBJ2-1; CDR3 protein: CASSLTDSSEQFF; CDR3 DNA: TGCGCCAGCAGCTTGACCGACAGCTCCGAGCAGTTCTTC
V gene: TRBV6-4; D gene: -; clone size: few; J gene: TRBJ1-4; CDR3 protein: CASSEGGAPNEKLFF; CDR3 DNA: TGTGCCAGCAGTGAAGGCGGGGCCCCTAATGAAAAACTGTTTTTT
V gene: TRBV10-3; D gene: TRBD1; clone size: -; J gene: TRBJ2-7; CDR3 protein: CAISDPGQGNYEQYF; CDR3 DNA: TGTGCCATCAGTGACCCGGGACAGGGAAACTACGAGCAGTACTTC
V gene: TRBV2; D gene: TRBD1; clone size: -; J gene: TRBJ2-2; CDR3 protein: CASKGGTGDTGELFF; CDR3 DNA: TGTGCCAGCAAAGGAGGGACAGGGGACACCGGGGAGCTGTTTTTT
V gene: TRBV4-2; D gene: TRBD1; clone size: few; J gene: TRBJ2-5; CDR3 protein: CASSQFQGEKTQYF; CDR3 DNA: TGTGCCAGCAGCCAATTCCAGGGGGAGAAGACCCAGTACTTC
V gene: TRBV2; D gene: -; clone size: -; J gene: TRBJ2-5; CDR3 protein: CASSENEAVETQYF; CDR3 DNA: TGTGCCAGCAGTGAAAACGAAGCGGTAGAGACCCAGTACTTC
V gene: TRBV14; D gene: TRBD2; clone size: -; J gene: TRBJ2-5; CDR3 protein: CASSRRGTSGNQETQYF; CDR3 DNA: TGTGCCAGCAGCCGCCGGGGGACTAGCGGGAACCAAGAGACCCAGTACTTC
V gene: TRBV5-1; D gene: TRBD1; clone size: -; J gene: TRBJ2-7; CDR3 protein: CASSTGQVFYEQYF; CDR3 DNA: TGCGCCAGCAGCACAGGACAGGTCTTCTACGAGCAGTACTTC
V gene: TRBV15; D gene: TRBD2; clone size: -; J gene: TRBJ2-1; CDR3 protein: CATSRSGGPYNEQFF; CDR3 DNA: TGTGCCACCAGCAGGAGCGGGGGTCCCTACAATGAGCAGTTCTTC
V gene: TRBV29-1; D gene: -; clone size: few; J gene: TRBJ1-2; CDR3 protein: CSVVGAFRGGYTF; CDR3 DNA: TGCAGCGTTGTGGGGGCCTTTAGAGGAGGCTACACCTTC
V gene: TRBV5-1; D gene: TRBD1; clone size: -; J gene: TRBJ1-4; CDR3 protein: CASSAGQLNEKLFF; CDR3 DNA: TGCGCCAGCAGCGCGGGACAGCTTAATGAAAAACTGTTTTTT
V gene: TRBV29-1; D gene: TRBD2; clone size: -; J gene: TRBJ2-1; CDR3 protein: CSSRRGGDNEQFF; CDR3 DNA: TGCAGCTCTCGTCGCGGGGGGGACAATGAGCAGTTCTTC
V gene: TRBV3-1; D gene: -; clone size: few; J gene: TRBJ2-1; CDR3 protein: CASSRNSGVGNEQFF; CDR3 DNA: TGTGCCAGCAGCCGGAACTCCGGGGTCGGCAATGAGCAGTTCTTC
V gene: TRBV20-1; D gene: -; clone size: -; J gene: TRBJ2-5; CDR3 protein: CSAPRRGALETQYF; CDR3 DNA: TGCAGTGCTCCCCGGAGGGGGGCGTTGGAGACCCAGTACTTC
V gene: TRBV12-3/TRBV12-4; D gene: -; clone size: few; J gene: TRBJ2-1; CDR3 protein: CASSLVIGTYNEQFF; CDR3 DNA: TGTGCCAGCAGTTTAGTAATAGGAACCTACAATGAGCAGTTCTTC
V gene: TRBV5-1; D gene: TRBD1; clone size: few; J gene: TRBJ2-3; CDR3 protein: CASSLGQGYTDTQYF; CDR3 DNA: TGCGCCAGCAGCTTGGGACAGGGATACACAGATACGCAGTATTTT
V gene: TRBV6-6; D gene: -; clone size: -; J gene: TRBJ1-6; CDR3 protein: CASSPLTSSYNSPLHF; CDR3 DNA: TGTGCCAGCAGTCCCCTCACGAGCTCCTATAATTCACCCCTCCACTTT
V gene: TRBV6-1; D gene: -; clone size: few; J gene: TRBJ2-1; CDR3 protein: CASLPPGLALYNEQFF; CDR3 DNA: TGTGCCAGCCTCCCCCCCGGGCTAGCCCTTTACAATGAGCAGTTCTTC
V gene: TRBV12-3/TRBV12-4; D gene: TRBD1; clone size: -; J gene: TRBJ2-7; CDR3 protein: CASKRDSAYEQYF; CDR3 DNA: TGTGCCAGCAAAAGGGACAGCGCCTACGAGCAGTACTTC
V gene: TRBV11-3; D gene: -; clone size: few; J gene: TRBJ2-1; CDR3 protein: CASSLFSGVAYNEQFF; CDR3 DNA: TGTGCCAGCAGCTTATTTTCCGGGGTCGCCTACAATGAGCAGTTCTTC
V gene: TRBV9; D gene: -; clone size: few; J gene: TRBJ1-2; CDR3 protein: CASSAAGYYGYTF; CDR3 DNA: TGTGCCAGCAGCGCGGCGGGCTACTATGGCTACACCTTC
V gene: TRBV6-6; D gene: -; clone size: -; J gene: TRBJ2-5; CDR3 protein: CASSYLPTQETQYF; CDR3 DNA: TGTGCCAGCAGTTACCTACCCACCCAAGAGACCCAGTACTTC
V gene: TRBV7-9; D gene: -; clone size: few; J gene: TRBJ2-4; CDR3 protein: CASSPRTTPTVAKNIQYF; CDR3 DNA: TGTGCCAGCAGCCCCCGAACTACCCCAACAGTAGCCAAAAACATTCAGTACTTC
V gene: TRBV20-1; D gene: TRBD1; clone size: once; J gene: TRBJ2-3; CDR3 protein: CSAFRTGSDTQYF; CDR3 DNA: TGCAGTGCCTTCAGGACAGGGTCAGATACGCAGTATTTT
V gene: TRBV6-5; D gene: TRBD1; clone size: -; J gene: TRBJ1-1; CDR3 protein: CASSYGTGTEAFF; CDR3 DNA: TGTGCCAGCAGTTACGGGACAGGAACTGAAGCTTTCTTT
V gene: TRBV20-1; D gene: TRBD1; clone size: few; J gene: TRBJ1-6; CDR3 protein: CSAEPGQGTDNSPLHF; CDR3 DNA: TGCAGTGCTGAACCGGGACAGGGAACGGATAATTCACCCCTCCACTTT
V gene: TRBV4-1; D gene: -; clone size: -; J gene: TRBJ2-1; CDR3 protein: CASSQDYGDNEQFF; CDR3 DNA: TGCGCCAGCAGCCAAGACTACGGAGACAATGAGCAGTTCTTC
V gene: TRBV6-6; D gene: TRBD1; clone size: -; J gene: TRBJ1-4; CDR3 protein: CASRGGTGQYEKLFF; CDR3 DNA: TGTGCCAGCAGAGGCGGGACAGGGCAATACGAAAAACTGTTTTTT
V gene: TRBV27; D gene: -; clone size: -; J gene: TRBJ2-3; CDR3 protein: CASSWGGGSGDTQYF; CDR3 DNA: TGTGCCAGCAGTTGGGGCGGGGGCTCCGGGGATACGCAGTATTTT
V gene: TRBV9; D gene: TRBD1; clone size: few; J gene: TRBJ2-1; CDR3 protein: CASSVGGQGAFNEQFF; CDR3 DNA: TGTGCCAGCAGCGTAGGAGGACAGGGGGCTTTTAATGAGCAGTTCTTC
V gene: TRBV4-1; D gene: TRBD1; clone size: few; J gene: TRBJ2-7; CDR3 protein: CASSLVTGAYEQYF; CDR3 DNA: TGCGCCAGCAGCCTAGTGACAGGGGCGTACGAGCAGTACTTC